This T cell receptor (beta chain) originates from a study of blood T cell repertoires in COVID-19. This CDR3 has 12 amino acids. V was cut by 7 bases and J by 1 base, with 5 bases left in between. TCRdb keeps only in-frame clones here, not all; method: immunoSEQ multiplex PCR. The data show around 260,000 clones, with 85% to 90% seen just once and approximately 1.4% held by the top ten. The sequencing sample was made of peripheral blood. This sequence joins TRBV12-3 or TRBV12-4 and TRBJ1-3; unclear D gene. The receptor was derived from a woman aged 40 to 50 who had recovered from COVID-19. This chain's CDR3 is CASTPSGNTIYF. CDR3 DNA: TGTGCCAGCACTCCTTCTGGAAACACCATATATTTT.